Listed below are T cell receptor beta chains from one sample, sequenced in a study of blood T cell repertoires in COVID-19. The table came from immunoSEQ multiplex PCR; TCRdb's copy has only in-frame clones and leaves some out. Here the sample spans 150,000 or so clones, roughly four fifths being singletons. The sample comprised peripheral blood. The source is a woman aged 50 to 65 with active or convalescent COVID-19. The CDR3 runs from the conserved cysteine through the conserved F or W. The D gene is left open where the match is weak. The size field is filled for only some rows; it gives once, few, many or a size class.

j_call d_call v_call clone_size cdr3_aa cdr3_nt
TRBJ1-1 NA TRBV29-1 NA CSTAGAVSTEAFF TGCAGCACCGCGGGGGCGGTAAGCACTGAAGCTTTCTTT
TRBJ1-1 NA TRBV18 NA CASSPTTEVNTEAFF TGTGCCAGCTCACCGACGACAGAGGTGAACACTGAAGCTTTCTTT
TRBJ2-7 TRBD1 TRBV7-6 NA CASSPRTGQDYEQYF TGTGCCAGCAGCCCCAGGACAGGGCAGGACTACGAGCAGTACTTC
TRBJ2-3 TRBD2 TRBV15 NA CATSRGLAGAFFTDTQYF TGTGCCACCAGCAGGGGACTAGCGGGAGCTTTTTTCACAGATACGCAGTATTTT
TRBJ1-1 NA TRBV27 NA CASSLSRGANTEAFF TGTGCCAGCAGTTTATCGCGTGGGGCGAACACTGAAGCTTTCTTT
TRBJ1-1 NA TRBV18 NA CASSPHGGATEAFF TGTGCCAGCTCACCTCATGGGGGGGCCACTGAAGCTTTCTTT
TRBJ1-6 TRBD1 TRBV30 NA CAWRVDRGNSPLHF TGTGCCTGGAGGGTCGACAGGGGGAATTCACCCCTCCACTTT
TRBJ1-1 NA TRBV3-1/TRBV3-2 NA CASSGLGANTEAFF TGTGCCAGCAGCGGGCTGGGGGCCAACACTGAAGCTTTCTTT
TRBJ1-3 TRBD1 TRBV7-6 few CASSALGDRDADTIYF TGTGCCAGCAGCGCCCTAGGGGACAGGGATGCGGACACCATATATTTT
TRBJ2-1 NA TRBV5-6 NA CASSPLDGEQFF TGTGCCAGCAGCCCACTAGATGGTGAGCAGTTCTTC
TRBJ2-3 NA TRBV5-1 NA CASSLAPLDTDTQYF TGCGCCAGCAGCTTGGCCCCCTTAGACACAGATACGCAGTATTTT
TRBJ2-7 NA TRBV7-2 few CASSGAGTRVSEQYF TGTGCCAGCAGCGGAGCCGGGACACGAGTTTCCGAGCAGTACTTC
TRBJ2-7 NA TRBV7-9 NA CASSLAGRSYEQYF TGTGCCAGCAGCTTAGCGGGCAGGTCCTACGAGCAGTACTTC
TRBJ2-1 TRBD2 TRBV9 once CASSDPAGLGDYEQFF TGTGCCAGCAGCGACCCAGCGGGACTTGGGGACTATGAGCAGTTCTTC
TRBJ1-1 TRBD1 TRBV25-1 NA CASRSDRTNTEAFF TGTGCCAGCAGATCGGACAGGACGAACACTGAAGCTTTCTTT
TRBJ2-3 TRBD2 TRBV29-1 NA CSAGGLATTDTQYF TGCAGCGCCGGGGGACTAGCGACGACAGATACGCAGTATTTT
TRBJ1-3 TRBD1 TRBV5-6 NA CASSGQGAGGNTIYF TGTGCCAGCAGCGGACAGGGGGCGGGTGGAAACACCATATATTTT
TRBJ2-3 TRBD2 TRBV5-4 once CASSSKSGSLTDTQYF TGTGCCAGCAGCTCTAAAAGCGGGAGTCTTACAGATACGCAGTATTTT
TRBJ2-7 NA TRBV7-9 NA CASSSSWGRGALGAYEQYF TGTGCCAGCAGCTCTAGCTGGGGCAGGGGGGCGCTGGGGGCCTACGAGCAGTACTTC
TRBJ2-6 TRBD1 TRBV6-2/TRBV6-3 once CASSYSDRAGANVLTF TGTGCCAGCAGTTACAGCGACAGGGCTGGGGCCAACGTCCTGACTTTC
TRBJ2-5 TRBD2 TRBV9 NA CASSVDAGAQYF TGTGCCAGCAGCGTAGATGCGGGGGCCCAGTACTTC
TRBJ2-3 TRBD2 TRBV6-2/TRBV6-3 NA CASSSRGTSGTYTDTQYF TGTGCCAGCAGTTCCCGGGGGACTAGCGGGACCTATACAGATACGCAGTATTTT
TRBJ1-2 NA TRBV29-1 few CSVLPSYGYTF TGCAGCGTTCTCCCCTCCTATGGCTACACCTTC
TRBJ2-2 TRBD1 TRBV18 NA CASSPSQGANTGELFF TGTGCCAGCTCCCCTTCGCAGGGGGCGAACACCGGGGAGCTGTTTTTT
TRBJ2-1 TRBD2 TRBV18 NA CASSLTSAGYNEQFF TGTGCCAGCTCACTAACTAGCGCAGGTTACAATGAGCAGTTCTTC
TRBJ2-7 NA TRBV15 NA CATSRDRGRYEQYF TGTGCCACCAGCAGAGATAGGGGGAGATACGAGCAGTACTTC
TRBJ2-3 NA TRBV7-9 NA CASSLAGGLSTDTQYF TGTGCCAGCAGCTTAGCGGGGGGACTTAGCACAGATACGCAGTATTTT
TRBJ2-1 NA TRBV27 NA CASSLSGTGNTVKSNNEQFF TGTGCCAGCAGTTTATCAGGTACAGGGAACACCGTAAAGTCTAACAATGAGCAGTTCTTC
TRBJ1-2 NA TRBV4-1 NA CASSQDPRRVGYGYTF TGCGCCAGCAGCCAAGATCCCCGCAGGGTAGGATATGGCTACACCTTC
TRBJ2-1 NA TRBV28 NA CASSPGLYNEQFF TGTGCCAGCAGTCCGGGACTGTACAATGAGCAGTTCTTC
TRBJ1-2 NA TRBV2 few CASSVGGGGGYTF TGTGCCAGCAGTGTCGGCGGGGGAGGTGGCTACACCTTC
TRBJ2-1 TRBD2 TRBV5-4 NA CASSDPSGYNEQFF TGTGCCAGCAGCGATCCTAGCGGGTACAATGAGCAGTTCTTC
TRBJ2-7 NA TRBV4-3 few CASSQETSGHSGEQYF TGCGCCAGCAGCCAAGAGACTTCCGGCCATTCGGGCGAGCAGTACTTC
TRBJ2-1 TRBD2 TRBV5-1 NA CASSLVGLAGLFSSYNEQFF TGCGCCAGCAGCTTGGTTGGCCTAGCGGGACTATTTAGCTCCTACAATGAGCAGTTCTTC
TRBJ2-7 NA TRBV6-5 many CASSARLDASEQYF TGTGCCAGCAGCGCCCGGCTAGACGCGTCGGAGCAGTACTTC
TRBJ1-2 TRBD1 TRBV29-1 NA CSVGAARQGEGYGYTF TGCAGCGTAGGGGCAGCCCGACAGGGGGAGGGGTATGGCTACACCTTC
TRBJ1-1 TRBD1 TRBV4-2 NA CASSQARDRGTEAFF TGTGCCAGCAGCCAGGCCAGGGACAGGGGAACTGAAGCTTTCTTT
TRBJ1-1 NA TRBV5-1 few CASRGRAGENTEAFF TGCGCCAGCAGAGGGAGGGCAGGGGAGAACACTGAAGCTTTCTTT
TRBJ2-1 NA TRBV18 NA CASSNLGGNEQFF TGTGCCAGCTCCAACCTAGGCGGCAATGAGCAGTTCTTC
TRBJ2-1 NA TRBV27 few CASRDTFSGEQFF TGTGCCAGCAGGGATACCTTTAGCGGTGAGCAGTTCTTC
TRBJ2-1 NA TRBV5-6 NA CASSLSWQGLKPSYNEQFF TGTGCCAGCAGCTTGTCATGGCAGGGGTTGAAACCCTCCTACAATGAGCAGTTCTTC